The clone carrying this T cell receptor beta chain came up many times. Antigen specificity is unknown. The CDR3 is cut off 3 residues early in the read; its end comes from the germline J gene. Germline CDR1 is SGHRS and CDR2 is YFSETQ. The CDR3 runs 14 residues. Trimming took 6 bases from V and 5 from J; bases not matched to a gene: 7. This sample was taken from a study of T cell clonality in common variable immunodeficiency. Study-level points and caveats: CVID subjects showed higher TCRbeta clonality than healthy controls.

Only in-frame clones appear in the TCRdb table, and some are missing; sequencing was by immunoSEQ multiplex PCR. The sample gives around 29,000 clones, none seen only once, and the top ten clones hold around 4.5%. Blood samples were heparinized, about 5 to 9 ml per donor. Sequencing was carried out using peripheral blood mononuclear cells. The genes are TRBV5-1 and TRBJ2-1; TRBD1 agrees at 8 bases. The sequence was collected from a person between 18 and 70 years old in good health. CDR3 loop: CASTKGQAHNEQFF. CDR3 DNA, as far as it was read: TGCGCCAGCACCAAGGGACAGGCGCACAATGAG.